A selection of T cell receptor beta chains follows, all from one sample in a study of CD8+ T cells in alopecia areata. Profiled with immunoSEQ multiplex PCR; TCRdb holds only in-frame clones, not every one. The sample has approximately 43,000 clones, 65% seen once; the top ten hold about a fifth. The input for sequencing was CD8+ T cells sorted from blood, taken at week 4, from a patient treated with tofacitinib. The receptor set was obtained from a human donor with alopecia areata. The CDR3 runs from the conserved cysteine through the conserved F or W. A D gene is named only where the DNA matches it firmly. Not all rows give a size; the values are once, few, many and, for expanded clones, a class.

j_call d_call clone_size v_call cdr3_aa cdr3_nt
TRBJ2-1 TRBD2 few TRBV4-1 CASSQVAGEWDEQFF TGCGCCAGCAGCCAAGTAGCGGGGGAATGGGATGAGCAGTTCTTC
TRBJ2-7 TRBD1 few TRBV29-1 CSVADRGSSYEQYF TGCAGCGTTGCGGACAGGGGGAGCTCCTACGAGCAGTACTTC
TRBJ2-7 TRBD1 NA TRBV13 CASSADRGPSSYEQYF TGTGCCAGCAGCGCAGACAGGGGCCCTAGCTCCTACGAGCAGTACTTC
TRBJ2-3 NA few TRBV5-8 CASSPAQYF TGTGCCAGCAGCCCCGCGCAGTATTTT
TRBJ1-1 TRBD1 NA TRBV30 CAWRLQGNTEAFF TGTGCCTGGAGATTACAGGGGAATACTGAAGCTTTCTTT
TRBJ2-1 NA few TRBV29-1 CSVVDSYNEQFF TGCAGCGTTGTAGACTCCTACAATGAGCAGTTCTTC
TRBJ2-6 NA NA TRBV30 CAWAQGVGANVLTF TGTGCCTGGGCCCAAGGGGTTGGGGCCAACGTCCTGACTTTC
TRBJ1-2 NA NA TRBV29-1 CSVDSNYGYTF TGCAGCGTAGACAGCAACTATGGCTACACCTTC
TRBJ2-1 NA few TRBV5-1 CASSLTGPDSYNEQFF TGCGCCAGCAGCCTAACAGGGCCTGACTCCTACAATGAGCAGTTCTTC
TRBJ1-1 TRBD1 NA TRBV29-1 CSAKLDRAAEAFF TGCAGCGCCAAACTTGACAGGGCAGCTGAAGCTTTCTTT
TRBJ2-1 TRBD1 NA TRBV27 CASSWDSSYNEQFF TGTGCCAGCAGTTGGGACAGCTCCTACAATGAGCAGTTCTTC
TRBJ2-7 TRBD1 NA TRBV30 CAYHSGTGYEQYF TGTGCCTATCACTCGGGGACAGGGTACGAGCAGTACTTC
TRBJ2-7 TRBD1 NA TRBV7-9 CASSARLGQGEGYEQYF TGTGCCAGCAGCGCGAGGCTTGGACAGGGGGAGGGCTACGAGCAGTACTTC